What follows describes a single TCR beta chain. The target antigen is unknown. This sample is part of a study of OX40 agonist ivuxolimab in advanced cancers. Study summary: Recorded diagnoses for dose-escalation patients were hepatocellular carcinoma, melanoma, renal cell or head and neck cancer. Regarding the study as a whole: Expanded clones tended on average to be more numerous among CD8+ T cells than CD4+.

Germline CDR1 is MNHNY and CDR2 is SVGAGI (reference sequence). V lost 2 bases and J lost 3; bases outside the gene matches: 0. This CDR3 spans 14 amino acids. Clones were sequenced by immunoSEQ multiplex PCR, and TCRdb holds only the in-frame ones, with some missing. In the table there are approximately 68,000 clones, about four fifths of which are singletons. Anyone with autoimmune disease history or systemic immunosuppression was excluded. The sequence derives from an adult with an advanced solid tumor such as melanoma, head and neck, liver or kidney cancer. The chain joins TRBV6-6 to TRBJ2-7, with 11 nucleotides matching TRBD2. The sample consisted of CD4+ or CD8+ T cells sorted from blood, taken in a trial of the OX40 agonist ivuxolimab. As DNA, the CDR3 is TGTGCCAGCAGTTACACTAGCGGGAGCTACGAGCAGTACTTC. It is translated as CASSYTSGSYEQYF.